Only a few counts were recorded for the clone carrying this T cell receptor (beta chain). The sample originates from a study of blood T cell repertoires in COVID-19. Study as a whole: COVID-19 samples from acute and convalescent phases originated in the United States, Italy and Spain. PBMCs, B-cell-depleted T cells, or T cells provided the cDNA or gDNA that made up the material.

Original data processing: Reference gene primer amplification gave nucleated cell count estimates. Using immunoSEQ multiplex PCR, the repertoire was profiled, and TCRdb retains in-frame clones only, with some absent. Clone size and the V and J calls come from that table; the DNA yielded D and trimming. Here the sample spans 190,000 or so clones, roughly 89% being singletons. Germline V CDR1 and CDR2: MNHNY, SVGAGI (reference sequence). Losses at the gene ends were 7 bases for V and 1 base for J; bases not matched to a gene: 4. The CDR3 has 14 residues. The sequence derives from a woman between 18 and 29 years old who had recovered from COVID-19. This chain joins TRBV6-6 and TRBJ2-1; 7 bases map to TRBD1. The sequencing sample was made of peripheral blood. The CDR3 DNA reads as TGTGCCAGCACGGGACAGCCTTCCTACAATGAGCAGTTCTTC. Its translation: CASTGQPSYNEQFF.